This TCR beta chain comes out of a study of cytomegalovirus exposure and HLA in healthy donors. In the study overall: Roughly 86 million unique TCRs from HLA-typed donors made up an early data release. Points from the study as a whole: Presence/absence analyses rested on an assumption that sequencing depth was roughly uniform across donors. Information on immune exposure was restricted to one variable (CMV serostatus).

Amplification used 60 Vbeta primers and 13 Jbeta primers. Produced via immunoSEQ multiplex PCR; TCRdb's table is partial and in-frame only. In the table there are about 170,000 clones, almost 80% of which are singletons. Each donor was healthy, and each was a bone marrow donor. Trimming at V came to 10 bases and at J to 6 bases, leaving 12 bases not matched to a gene. Germline V CDR1 and CDR2: MDHEN, SYDVKM. The CDR3 is 14 amino acids. Concerning this clone itself: Its specificity is unknown.

The source is a woman aged 45-65 years in good health and CMV-seropositive. Sequenced material: PBMCs. The chain has TRBV28 and TRBJ2-1; 7 nucleotides match TRBD2. CDR3 sequence: CATHRGGNTNEQFF. The CDR3 nucleotides are TGTGCCACCCATCGCGGGGGTAATACCAATGAGCAGTTCTTC. The whole variable domain, filled in from reference TRBV28 and TRBJ2-1, reads DVKVTQSSRYLVKRTGEKVFLECVQDMDHENMFWYRQDPGLGLRLIYFSYDVKMKEKGDIPEGYSVSREKKERFSLILESASTNQTSMYLCATHRGGNTNEQFFGPGTRLTVL.